The 23 T cell receptor beta chains listed next were all sequenced from one sample in a study of blood T cell repertoires in COVID-19. Method: immunoSEQ multiplex PCR; TCRdb's copy keeps in-frame clones and lacks some. The repertoire includes hundreds of thousands of clones, around 83% of them detected once, and roughly 7.6% sits in the top ten. Sequencing was carried out using peripheral blood. All receptors derive from a woman in her forties or fifties with acute or convalescent COVID-19.

This clone has a count of ten or more. The J gene is TRBJ2-6, the V gene TRBV5-1; no firm D call. The V gene's germline CDR1 is SGHRS and CDR2 YFSETQ. CDR3 length: 14 amino acids. V was clipped by 4 bases and J by 4 bases, with 9 bases between them. Here the CDR3 reads CASSPDSGANVLTF. For the CDR3, the DNA is TGCGCCAGCAGCCCAGATTCCGGGGCCAACGTCCTGACTTTC.

This chain connects TRBV6-5 to TRBJ1-2; 7 bases are a match to TRBD1. The CDR3 runs 13 residues. From germline, CDR1 is MNHEY and CDR2 SVGAGI. After removal of 5 bases from V and 3 bases from J, the junction contained 3 bases not matched to a gene. CDR3 nucleotides: TGTGCCAGCAGTACACAGGGGTACTATGGCTACACCTTC. This codes for CASSTQGYYGYTF.

V usage is TRBV6-5 and J usage is TRBJ2-1; the D is unclear. V dropped 0 bases and J dropped 10 bases, with 10 bases sitting between them. Germline V gene data show CDR1 as MNHEY and CDR2 as SVGAGI. The CDR3 has 13 residues. The CDR3 loop reads CASSYSYGFEQFF. CDR3 DNA sequence: TGTGCCAGCAGTTACTCGTACGGGTTCGAGCAGTTCTTC.

The chain couples TRBV6-4 to TRBJ2-5; 9 bases map to TRBD2. With V trimmed by 0 bases and J by 5 bases, 7 bases remained unmatched. The germline V gene has CDR1 MRHNA and CDR2 SNTAGT. The CDR3 contains 16 residues. The DNA for the CDR3 is TGTGCCAGCAGTGACTCGAACAGCGGGAGGTGGGAGACCCAGTACTTC. This codes for CASSDSNSGRWETQYF.

The table lists this clone with a count of one. The rearrangement links TRBV19 to TRBJ1-1; 7 nucleotides match TRBD1. The CDR3 extends over 14 amino acids. J lost 3 bases, V lost 3 bases, and 4 bases had no gene match. The germline V gene encodes CDR1 LNHDA and CDR2 SQIVND (reference sequence). DNA for the CDR3: TGTGCCAGTAGTATTAAGGGGGCGGACACTGAAGCTTTCTTT. Residues: CASSIKGADTEAFF.

V gene TRBV18 combines with J gene TRBJ2-2; 7 bases align to TRBD1. V lost 3 bases to trimming and J lost 4 bases; unmatched junction nucleotides: 11. CDR3 size: 17 residues. CDR1 and CDR2 from the germline V gene are KGHSH and LQKENI. The CDR3, as DNA: TGTGCCAGCTCACCGAGCAAAAACCGACAGGGCACCGGGGAGCTGTTTTTT. The encoded protein is CASSPSKNRQGTGELFF.

DNA for the CDR3: TGCGCCAGCAGCCCTACCGGGGTCCGTGGCACTGAAGCTTTCTTT. Its translation is CASSPTGVRGTEAFF. The gene calls are TRBV5-1 and TRBJ1-1; D is uncertain. The CDR3 sequence is 15 residues long. Germline lookup yields CDR1 SGHRS and CDR2 YFSETQ. Trimming removed 4 bases from V and 4 bases from J, with 17 bases in between.

V and J are TRBV11-2 and TRBJ2-1; D possibly corresponds to TRBD2 (5 bases). This CDR3 is 15 amino acids long. From germline, CDR1 is SGHAT and CDR2 FQNNGV. V was shortened by 4 bases and J by 4 bases, with 14 bases between the two germline ends. Here the CDR3 reads CASSWLRGPYNEQFF. Written as DNA, the CDR3 is TGTGCCAGCAGCTGGCTTCGCGGGCCTTACAATGAGCAGTTCTTC.

The chain carries TRBV7-6 and TRBJ2-1; weak D call: TRBD1 (5 bases). CDR3 size: 15 residues. CDR1 and CDR2 from the germline V gene are SGHVS and FNYEAQ. Trimming stripped 5 bases from V and 7 bases from J, with 18 bases between. The CDR3 sequence is CASSHLIVGQNEQFF. The CDR3 region has the DNA TGTGCCAGCAGCCACCTGATCGTAGGACAAAATGAGCAGTTCTTC.

The V and J genes are TRBV27 and TRBJ2-2; D is possibly TRBD1 (7 bases). This CDR3 has 14 residues. Per the germline V gene, CDR1 is MNHEY and CDR2 is SMNVEV (reference sequence). The V and J ends lost 6 bases and 8 bases respectively, with 16 bases between them. The CDR3 DNA sequence: TGTGCCAGCAGCCCAGGGGGGTCTTGGGGGGAGCTGTTTTTT. It specifies CASSPGGSWGELFF.

This sequence joins TRBV15 and TRBJ2-3; 11 bases agree with TRBD1. The junction had 7 bases not matched to a gene; V was cut back by 5 bases and J by 3 bases. This CDR3 has 16 amino acids. Germline V lookup: CDR1 LNHNV, CDR2 YYDKDF (reference sequence). The CDR3 here is CATSVWDRGGTDTQYF. The CDR3 DNA sequence: TGTGCCACCAGCGTGTGGGACAGGGGGGGGACAGATACGCAGTATTTT.

The chain combines TRBV29-1 with TRBJ1-1, with 7 bases that match TRBD1. The V gene's germline CDR1 is SQVTM and CDR2 ANQGSEA. This CDR3 has 12 residues. Unmatched junction bases numbered 1, after V lost 2 bases and J lost 4 bases. The CDR3 region is CSVEQGVTEAFF. CDR3 bases: TGCAGCGTTGAACAGGGGGTCACTGAAGCTTTCTTT. The whole variable domain, remainder taken from reference TRBV29-1 and TRBJ1-1, is SAVISQKPSRDICQRGTSLTIQCQVDSQVTMMFWYRQQPGQSLTLIATANQGSEATYESGFVIDKFPISRPNLTFSTLTVSNMSPEDSSIYLCSVEQGVTEAFFGQGTRLTVV.

The rearrangement uses TRBV28 and TRBJ2-2; a weak D match, TRBD2 (6 bases). The CDR3 is 16 residues long. Germline V CDR1 and CDR2: MDHEN, SYDVKM. Trimming took 6 bases from V and 5 from J, leaving 19 bases between them. CDR3 sequence (DNA): TGTGCCAGCAGCCCTTTGACGGGAGTAAGGACCGGGGAGCTGTTTTTT. Its translation: CASSPLTGVRTGELFF.

The genes are TRBV9 and TRBJ2-2, with D maybe TRBD2 (5 bases). Germline assignment: CDR1 SGDLS and CDR2 YYNGEE. This CDR3 region has 14 residues. Trimming stripped 6 bases from V and 4 bases from J, with 13 bases between. The DNA for the CDR3 is TGTGCCAGCAAAAGGCTAGCAGGCACCGGGGAGCTGTTTTTT. Amino acids: CASKRLAGTGELFF.

The chain couples TRBV12-5 to TRBJ1-1, with D perhaps TRBD1 (6 bases). Germline V gene data show CDR1 as LGHNT and CDR2 as FRNRAP. Trimming shortened V by 5 bases and J by 0 bases, and 16 bases separated the two germline ends. The CDR3 is 16 amino acids. The CDR3 nucleotides are TGTGCTAGTGGTAAACGCCAGGGGTCCTTGAACACTGAAGCTTTCTTT. It specifies CASGKRQGSLNTEAFF.

Only a few counts were recorded for this clone. This rearrangement joins TRBV9 to TRBJ1-3, with TRBD1 as a possible D gene (5 bases). The germline V and J ends were trimmed by 3 bases and 0 bases, with 10 bases remaining between them. Germline values: CDR1 SGDLS, CDR2 YYNGEE. The CDR3 has 15 amino acids. The CDR3 DNA reads as TGTGCCAGCAGCGAAGCCGGGGGCTCTGGAAACACCATATATTTT. It translates to CASSEAGGSGNTIYF.

The CDR3 DNA sequence: TGTGCCATCAGTGACCGGGACAGGGGAAGCAATGAGCAGTTCTTC. It is translated as CAISDRDRGSNEQFF. J is TRBJ2-1 and V is TRBV10-3; the match to TRBD1 covers 10 bases. The CDR3 runs 15 residues. CDR1 is ENHRY and CDR2 is SYGVKD in the germline V gene. Trimming took 3 bases from V and 6 from J; bases not matched to a gene: 5.

The chain carries TRBV29-1 and TRBJ1-3; 11 positions match TRBD1. V lost 7 bases, J lost 6 bases, and 14 bases stayed unmatched. The V gene's germline CDR1 is SQVTM and CDR2 ANQGSEA. The CDR3 has 16 amino acids. CDR3 DNA sequence: TGCAGCGCCGAGGCCGGTGGGACAGGGGGTACAAACACCATATATTTT. It is translated as CSAEAGGTGGTNTIYF.

The V call is TRBV5-1, the J call TRBJ2-2; 9 bases match TRBD1. The J segment lost 4 bases and the V segment lost 3 bases, leaving 4 bases of the junction unmatched. The CDR3 has 15 residues. CDR1 and CDR2 from the germline V gene are SGHRS and YFSETQ. CDR3 DNA: TGCGCCAGCAGCTGGGACAGGGAGAGCACCGGGGAGCTGTTTTTT. Amino acid sequence: CASSWDRESTGELFF.

The gene calls are TRBV10-1 and TRBJ1-2, with D possibly matching TRBD1 (6 bases). Trimming removed 2 bases from V and 8 bases from J, with 18 bases in between. Germline assignment: CDR1 WNHNN and CDR2 SYGVQD (reference sequence). This CDR3 spans 15 amino acids. The CDR3 sequence is CASSENRDNPRGYTF. CDR3 coding DNA: TGCGCCAGCAGTGAGAACAGGGATAATCCTCGAGGCTACACCTTC.

The rearrangement links TRBV2 to TRBJ2-1; D unresolved. The germline V and J ends were trimmed by 7 bases and 8 bases, with 15 bases remaining between them. The germline gives CDR1 SNHLY, CDR2 FYNNEI. The CDR3 has 13 residues. The CDR3 DNA reads TGTGCCAGCATGGTCCCTCCGGTGGATGAGCAGTTCTTC. It specifies CASMVPPVDEQFF.

This rearrangement joins TRBV5-4 to TRBJ2-5, with 9 bases that match TRBD2. The CDR3 is 16 residues long. V shed 0 bases, J shed 2 bases, and the junction held 5 bases outside the gene matches. CDR1 and CDR2 (germline): SGHNT, YYREEE (reference sequence). CDR3 DNA sequence: TGTGCCAGCAGCTTGGTTGCGACTAGCGGTCAAGAGACCCAGTACTTC. Translation: CASSLVATSGQETQYF.

The chain joins TRBV19 to TRBJ2-3; maybe TRBD2 (6 bases). V was pared by 3 bases and J by 3 bases, with 16 bases between. The V gene's germline CDR1 is LNHDA and CDR2 SQIVND (reference sequence). The CDR3 has 16 amino acids. The CDR3 coding sequence is TGTGCCAGTAGTATGTTACCAGGCGGGGCAACAGATACGCAGTATTTT. Its translation: CASSMLPGGATDTQYF.